This T cell receptor (beta chain) was retrieved from a study of OX40 agonist ivuxolimab in advanced cancers. At the level of the study: Those treated in dose escalation had hepatocellular carcinoma, melanoma, renal cell cancer or head and neck cancer.

With regard to this clone: Its cognate antigen is unknown.

Assay: immunoSEQ multiplex PCR; the TCRdb copy retains only in-frame clones and omits some. Here the sample spans tens of thousands of clones, 91% being singletons. Patients who had autoimmune disease history or got systemic immunosuppression were left out. General study points: Low clonal expansion, among the lowest seen, marked partial responders at 0.1-3.0 mg/kg.

Trimming stripped 4 bases from V and 2 bases from J, with 7 bases between. The V gene's germline CDR1 is MNHEY and CDR2 SVGAGI. This CDR3 is 13 amino acids long. This TCR was recovered from an adult with an advanced solid tumor such as melanoma, head and neck, liver or kidney cancer. The specimen was CD4+ or CD8+ T cells sorted from blood, collected in a trial of the OX40 agonist ivuxolimab. The chain is built from TRBV6-5 and TRBJ2-3, with D hard to call. CDR3 sequence (DNA): TGTGCCAGCAGTTTAGCCTTCACAGATACGCAGTATTTT. It yields the protein CASSLAFTDTQYF.